This TCR beta chain was sequenced in a study of beta chain features in type 1 diabetes. The CDR3 consists of 13 residues. The V gene's germline CDR1 is GTSNPN and CDR2 SVGIG (reference sequence). V lost 3 bases and J lost 8; bases outside the gene matches: 9. Study-wide results and caveats: In all four CD4+ subsets, TCRB CDR3 length was significantly, moderately reduced in type 1 diabetes.

Points on this clone: The antigen is unknown.

Since all of the isolated RNA was reverse transcribed, expressed TCRB transcripts were what got sequenced. Clones were read by immunoSEQ multiplex PCR, and TCRdb kept only the in-frame ones, dropping some. The profile covers 400,000 or so clones, with around 12% appearing a single time and 0.0095% to 0.011% taken by the ten largest. Sorting gave populations that all exceeded 95% purity. V usage is TRBV30 and J usage is TRBJ1-2; 7 nucleotides line up with TRBD1. The sequencing sample was made of naive CD4+ T cells from blood. The clonotype originates from a young woman with type 1 diabetes. The CDR3 DNA reads as TGTGCCTGGAGCCTCAAGGGGGCGCAAGGCTACACCTTC. Its protein product is CAWSLKGAQGYTF.